This T cell receptor (beta chain) stems from a study of cytomegalovirus exposure and HLA in healthy donors. General observations from the study: Sequencing had likely introduced a cluster of highly shared sequence variants as an artifact. A few V segments could not be told apart, such as TRBV6-2 and TRBV6-3, and were left out. The investigators catalogued 150 to 200 TCR beta chains as cytomegalovirus-associated.

A multiplex PCR was run with 60 Vbeta primers and 13 Jbeta primers. Here immunoSEQ multiplex PCR was the method, and the copy in TCRdb shows in-frame clones only, minus some. Of about 160,000 clones listed, about 80% are singletons. This clone was observed a handful of times. Antigen unknown. Germline V lookup: CDR1 MGHRA, CDR2 YSYEKL. Unmatched junction bases numbered 3, after V lost 1 base and J lost 6 bases. The CDR3 covers 14 residues. The sample was PBMCs. The source is a man aged 30 to 39 in good health and CMV-seronegative. This chain joins TRBV4-1 and TRBJ2-4, with 7 bases identical to TRBD1. The DNA of the CDR3 is TGCGCCAGCAGCCAAGGAAGGGACAGAAACATTCAGTACTTC. Protein: CASSQGRDRNIQYF.